This TCR beta chain was found in a study of blood T cell repertoires in COVID-19. Overall study: PBMCs, B-cell-depleted T cells, or T cells provided the cDNA or gDNA that made up the material.

The repertoire was sequenced with immunoSEQ multiplex PCR; TCRdb's copy has only in-frame clones and lacks some. This sample has more than 100,000 clones, with 90% found just once. The length of the CDR3 is 13 residues. With 8 bases removed from V and 4 bases from J, the gap between germline ends came to 12 bases. CDR1 MNHEY and CDR2 SVGAGI come from the germline V gene. This chain connects TRBV6-5 to TRBJ1-5, with D perhaps TRBD1 (5 bases). This sequence originates from a woman aged 60 to 75 with COVID-19, enrolled during active disease. Sequencing input: peripheral blood. The CDR3 DNA sequence: TGTGCCAGCGGGGGGACGGATAATCAGCCCCAGCATTTT. Protein: CASGGTDNQPQHF.